This passage covers 31 T cell receptor beta chains from one sample sequenced in a study of control samples from healthy donors and cancer patients. Assay: immunoSEQ multiplex PCR; the TCRdb copy retains only in-frame clones and omits some. The data show some 120,000 clones, approximately 90% seen once. The sequenced material came from blood. The receptors shown here come from a man aged 18 to 35 in good health.

This chain links TRBV21-1 with TRBJ1-5. TRBV21-1 represents a pseudogene. The CDR3 is 12 residues long. CDR3 DNA: TGTGCCAGCACCCAAGTGAAGGAGCCCCAGCATTTT. It specifies CASTQVKEPQHF.

V is TRBV9 and J is TRBJ2-7; tentatively, D is TRBD1 (6 bases). V lost 3 bases and J 2 bases, leaving 18 bases between the germline ends. The CDR3 spans 16 residues. Germline loops: CDR1 SGDLS, CDR2 YYNGEE. The CDR3: CASSADRSRLTYEQYF. In DNA, the CDR3 is TGTGCCAGCAGCGCTGACAGGTCCCGCCTTACCTACGAGCAGTACTTC.

The chain uses TRBV28 and TRBJ1-6, with D possibly matching TRBD1 (6 bases). This CDR3 is 12 amino acids long. V lost 7 bases, J lost 9 bases, and 10 bases lay in between. Germline V gene sequence: CDR1 MDHEN, CDR2 SYDVKM. This CDR3 reads CASNTGTSPLHF. CDR3 DNA sequence: TGTGCCAGCAACACAGGGACTTCACCCCTCCACTTT.

The rearrangement joins TRBV14 to TRBJ1-2; 8 bases are a match to TRBD1. CDR1 is SGHDN and CDR2 is FVKESK in the germline V gene. The junction had 11 bases not matched to a gene; V was cut back by 2 bases and J by 6 bases. This CDR3 is 16 amino acids long. The CDR3 protein is CASSQLLPGQEDGYTF. The CDR3 DNA is TGTGCCAGCAGCCAATTGCTTCCGGGACAGGAGGATGGCTACACCTTC. The whole variable domain, filled in from reference TRBV14 and TRBJ1-2, reads EAGVTQFPSHSVIEKGQTVTLRCDPISGHDNLYWYRRVMGKEIKFLLHFVKESKQDESGMPNNRFLAERTGGTYSTLKVQPAELEDSGVYFCASSQLLPGQEDGYTFGSGTRLTVV.

The chain employs TRBV24-1 and TRBJ2-3, with a possible D match to TRBD2 (5 bases). Between the trimmed V and J ends, which lost 2 bases and 2 bases, there was a span of 7 bases. The CDR3 sequence is 14 residues long. CDR1 and CDR2 from the germline V gene are KGHDR and SFDVKD. In nucleotides, the CDR3 is TGTGCCACCAGTGATTCGGGATTCACAGATACGCAGTATTTT. Residues: CATSDSGFTDTQYF.

CDR3 protein: CAWSVRGSPRTGELFF. Written as DNA, the CDR3 is TGTGCCTGGAGTGTACGGGGAAGCCCTAGAACCGGGGAGCTGTTTTTT. This chain connects TRBV30 to TRBJ2-2, with D perhaps matching TRBD2 (5 bases). V was cut by 0 bases and J by 5 bases, with 16 bases left in between. CDR1 is GTSNPN, CDR2 SVGIG, per germline (reference sequence). The CDR3 has 16 residues.

This clone came up once. V is TRBV9 and J is TRBJ2-7; a possible D gene is TRBD2 (7 bases). Germline lookup yields CDR1 SGDLS and CDR2 YYNGEE. The CDR3 totals 13 residues. With 3 bases removed from V and 6 bases from J, the gap between germline ends came to 13 bases. CDR3 sequence reads: CASSGWRGPEQYF. The CDR3 coding sequence is TGTGCCAGCAGCGGGTGGCGGGGGCCCGAGCAGTACTTC.

The CDR3 protein is CASSLGGGGDTGELFF. DNA for the CDR3: TGTGCCAGCAGCTTAGGGGGTGGGGGAGACACCGGGGAGCTGTTTTTT. V gene TRBV7-3 combines with J gene TRBJ2-2; TRBD1 or TRBD2 may be the D gene (5 bases each). V was pared by 2 bases and J by 3 bases, with 13 bases between. In germline, CDR1 is SGHTA, CDR2 FQGTGA. This CDR3 is 16 amino acids long.

In its sample, this clone was seen once. V is TRBV7-9 and J is TRBJ1-1; D gene uncertain. V lost 8 bases, J lost 3 bases, and 13 bases lay in between. Germline V gene data show CDR1 as SEHNR and CDR2 as FQNEAQ (reference sequence). The CDR3 runs to 13 residues. In DNA form, the CDR3 reads TGTGCCAGCTACGCACAGACCTACACTGAAGCTTTCTTT. This translates into CASYAQTYTEAFF.

This sequence joins TRBV27 and TRBJ2-7; 9 bases agree with TRBD1. This CDR3 comprises 14 residues. V shed 5 bases and J 5 bases; nucleotides not matched to a gene: 7. Germline V gene lookup returns CDR1 MNHEY and CDR2 SMNVEV (reference sequence). The CDR3 nucleotides are TGTGCCAGCAGTCCCCTCGGGACAGGGAACGAGCAGTACTTC. Translated, it gives CASSPLGTGNEQYF.

CDR3 DNA: TGCGCCAGCAGCCAAGTGGCGGGACTCCATACCTACGAGCAGTACTTC. Protein: CASSQVAGLHTYEQYF. The gene calls are TRBV4-1 and TRBJ2-7; D is perhaps TRBD2 (6 bases). CDR1 and CDR2 from the germline V gene are MGHRA and YSYEKL. Trimming shortened V by 1 base and J by 2 bases, and 15 bases separated the two germline ends. This CDR3 has 16 amino acids.

The V gene is TRBV7-9, the J gene TRBJ2-2; D call uncertain. Trimming took 9 bases from V and 6 from J, leaving 5 bases between them. Germline V gives CDR1 SEHNR, CDR2 FQNEAQ (reference sequence). The CDR3 covers 10 residues. The CDR3 region has the DNA TGTGCCAGAGGACCCGGGGAGCTGTTTTTT. As protein: CARGPGELFF.

The V gene is TRBV5-4, the J gene TRBJ1-1; no reliable D call. Germline lookup yields CDR1 SGHNT and CDR2 YYREEE (reference sequence). With 5 bases removed from V and 0 bases from J, the gap between germline ends came to 8 bases. The CDR3 length is 13 residues. Here the CDR3 DNA reads TGTGCCAGCAGGATGGATATGAACACTGAAGCTTTCTTT. It yields the protein CASRMDMNTEAFF.

The CDR3 here is CASSQVSGGQGYTF. The CDR3 DNA follows: TGTGCCAGCAGCCAAGTTTCGGGGGGCCAGGGCTACACCTTC. This chain uses TRBV3-1 (or the pseudogene TRBV3-2) with TRBJ1-2; maybe TRBD1 (6 bases). The V end was cut by 1 base, the J end by 8 bases, with 14 bases between. CDR1 LGHDT and CDR2 YNNKEL come from the germline V gene (reference sequence). The CDR3 loop spans 14 amino acids.

V and J are TRBV20-1 and TRBJ2-7, with a tentative D call TRBD2 (7 bases). Between the trimmed V and J ends, which lost 3 bases and 10 bases, there was a span of 13 bases. CDR3 length: 11 residues. Germline CDR1 DFQATT, CDR2 SNEGSKA (reference sequence). DNA for the CDR3: TGCAGTGCTAGGAAAGCGGGACACCAGTACTTC. Translating gives CSARKAGHQYF.

This clone is a singleton in its sample. The V and J genes are TRBV5-1 and TRBJ2-7; D possibly corresponds to TRBD2 (6 bases). The CDR3 sequence is 17 residues long. Germline V CDR1 and CDR2: SGHRS, YFSETQ. Trimming removed 0 bases from V and 4 bases from J, with 20 bases in between. This chain's CDR3 is CASSLGDGGRPHYEQYF. The CDR3 DNA reads as TGCGCCAGCAGCTTGGGGGACGGAGGGCGACCGCATTACGAGCAGTACTTC.

V gene TRBV3-1 (or the pseudogene TRBV3-2) combines with J gene TRBJ2-5, with D perhaps TRBD2 (6 bases). The length of the CDR3 is 16 residues. CDR1 LGHDT and CDR2 YNNKEL come from the germline V gene (reference sequence). V shed 1 base and J shed 5 bases, with 17 bases lying between them. The CDR3 nucleotides read TGTGCCAGCAGCCAAGGGGACTTCGTGCTTGCCGAGACCCAGTACTTC. Translating it yields CASSQGDFVLAETQYF.

The chain recombines TRBV6-5 with TRBJ1-2; D is perhaps TRBD1 (6 bases). The CDR3 totals 12 residues. Deletions cut 6 bases from V and 2 bases from J, with 7 bases between. Germline-derived CDR1 and CDR2 are MNHEY and SVGAGI. CDR3 DNA sequence: TGTGCCAGCAGGGGACACAACTATGGCTACACCTTC. This translates into CASRGHNYGYTF.

This clone has more than one count but fewer than ten. The gene calls are TRBV2 and TRBJ1-4; the D gene is possibly TRBD1 (5 bases). The CDR3 totals 15 residues. V lost 0 bases and J lost 7, with 12 bases in between. Germline values: CDR1 SNHLY, CDR2 FYNNEI. CDR3 loop: CASSEADPGTEKLFF. The CDR3 bases are TGTGCCAGCAGTGAAGCGGACCCAGGGACTGAAAAACTGTTTTTT.

This chain connects TRBV19 to TRBJ1-3; D gene unclear. V was shortened by 4 bases and J by 2 bases, with 9 bases between the two germline ends. CDR3 length equals 14 residues. Looked up from germline, CDR1 is LNHDA and CDR2 is SQIVND (reference sequence). CDR3 amino acids: CASSTGLTGNTIYF. The DNA of the CDR3 is TGTGCCAGTAGTACAGGACTTACTGGAAACACCATATATTTT. The full variable domain, rest sourced from reference TRBV19 and TRBJ1-3, is DGGITQSPKYLFRKEGQNVTLSCEQNLNHDAMYWYRQDPGQGLRLIYYSQIVNDFQKGDIAEGYSVSREKKESFPLTVTSAQKNPTAFYLCASSTGLTGNTIYFGEGSWLTVV.

V and J are TRBV6-1 and TRBJ1-1, with D possibly TRBD1 on 5 matching bases. Germline V gene data show CDR1 as MNHNS and CDR2 as SASEGT. This CDR3 spans 14 amino acids. Trimming took off 2 bases at V and 3 bases at J, with 10 bases between the two ends. The CDR3 DNA reads TGTGCCAGCAGTGAACAGGGAGAGGACACTGAAGCTTTCTTT. It codes for CASSEQGEDTEAFF.

The chain joins TRBV11-2 to TRBJ1-1, with TRBD1 identical over 7 bases. Germline values: CDR1 SGHAT, CDR2 FQNNGV. Trimming cost V 1 base and J 4 bases; bases outside gene matches: 6. The CDR3 is 15 amino acids. In DNA, the CDR3 is TGTGCCAGCAGCTTAGGTGACAGGGTGGGCACTGAAGCTTTCTTT. Residues: CASSLGDRVGTEAFF.

The chain employs TRBV2 and TRBJ1-6; no clear D gene. The CDR3 runs 14 residues. The germline V gene has CDR1 SNHLY and CDR2 FYNNEI. V was shortened by 6 bases and J by 7 bases, with 13 bases between the two germline ends. CDR3 protein: CASRADGQNSPLHF. The CDR3 nucleotides read TGTGCCAGCAGGGCGGACGGGCAAAATTCACCCCTCCACTTT.

The CDR3 here is CASSYWDREYNEQFF. CDR3 bases: TGTGCCAGCAGTTATTGGGACAGGGAGTACAATGAGCAGTTCTTC. This chain connects TRBV6-6 to TRBJ2-1; 9 bases map to TRBD1. The germline V gene encodes CDR1 MNHNY and CDR2 SVGAGI (reference sequence). The V and J ends lost 3 bases and 4 bases, in that order; junction bases with no gene match: 4. The CDR3 has 15 amino acids.

The chain links TRBV7-2 to TRBJ2-1, with 8 bases matching TRBD2. There are 14 residues in the CDR3. CDR1 and CDR2 from the germline V gene are SGHTA and FQGNSA. V lost 4 bases, J lost 6 bases, and 5 bases stayed unmatched. The CDR3 reads CASSSTGTSNEQFF. The DNA of the CDR3 is TGTGCCAGCAGCTCGACCGGGACTAGCAATGAGCAGTTCTTC.

The genes are TRBV7-9 and TRBJ2-7, with D maybe TRBD2 (6 bases). V shed 3 bases and J shed 2 bases, with 14 bases lying between them. The V gene's germline CDR1 is SEHNR and CDR2 FQNEAQ (reference sequence). This CDR3 comprises 15 residues. CDR3 region: CASSLAGTEAYEQYF. CDR3 coding DNA: TGTGCCAGCAGCTTGGCGGGGACGGAGGCCTACGAGCAGTACTTC.

The chain is built from TRBV5-1 and TRBJ2-1, with TRBD1 matching over 7 bases. Germline CDR1 is SGHRS and CDR2 is YFSETQ. V was clipped by 2 bases and J by 5 bases; unmatched bases: 4. The CDR3 loop spans 14 amino acids. CDR3 sequence reads: CASSFARGNNEQFF. In DNA form, the CDR3 reads TGCGCCAGCAGCTTTGCCAGGGGGAACAATGAGCAGTTCTTC.

The gene calls are TRBV5-1 and TRBJ1-1; D gene unclear. Germline CDR1 and CDR2: SGHRS and YFSETQ. Trimming took 0 bases from V and 7 from J, leaving 13 bases between them. The CDR3 is 14 residues long. The CDR3 sequence: CASSLGTGGIEAFF. CDR3 bases: TGCGCCAGCAGCTTGGGAACCGGCGGGATTGAAGCTTTCTTT.

The rearrangement uses TRBV20-1 and TRBJ1-4; D unclear. Germline assignment: CDR1 DFQATT and CDR2 SNEGSKA (reference sequence). Between the trimmed V and J ends, which lost 3 bases and 3 bases, there was a span of 8 bases. This CDR3 region has 13 residues. This chain's CDR3 is CSASWGSNEKLFF. The CDR3 nucleotides read TGCAGTGCTAGTTGGGGATCTAATGAAAAACTGTTTTTT.

The chain employs TRBV6-6 and TRBJ1-1, with a weak D call TRBD1 (6 bases). From germline, CDR1 is MNHNY and CDR2 SVGAGI (reference sequence). V lost 5 bases and J lost 3, with 13 bases in between. The CDR3 length is 14 residues. CDR3 sequence: CASSQQGKDTEAFF. DNA of the CDR3: TGTGCCAGCAGTCAACAGGGAAAGGACACTGAAGCTTTCTTT.

This chain joins TRBV5-1 and TRBJ1-1; D remains unclear. V lost 0 bases and J lost 0, with 12 bases in between. The V gene's germline CDR1 is SGHRS and CDR2 YFSETQ. This CDR3 has 16 amino acids. CDR3 loop: CASSLGSRTLNTEAFF. The CDR3 DNA sequence: TGCGCCAGCAGCTTGGGGTCTCGAACTTTGAACACTGAAGCTTTCTTT. The variable domain in full, completed from reference TRBV5-1 and TRBJ1-1, reads KAGVTQTPRYLIKTRGQQVTLSCSPISGHRSVSWYQQTPGQGLQFLFEYFSETQRNKGNFPGRFSGRQFSNSRSEMNVSTLELGDSALYLCASSLGSRTLNTEAFFGQGTRLTVV.